Below are 6 T cell receptor beta chains sequenced from a single sample in a study of response to subunit inactivated influenza vaccine. TCRdb fed the RT-PCR reads into MiXCR, producing one record per CDR3 protein. This table has about 500,000 distinct CDR3 sequences, approximately 6.9% appearing once. The source material was PBMCs from blood, sampled roughly 24 months after vaccination. The receptors originated from a man aged 45 to 70 who received an inactivated influenza vaccine.

Many counts were recorded for this clonotype. The chain combines TRBV28 with TRBJ1-2; no firm D call. Germline V gene lookup returns CDR1 MDHEN and CDR2 SYDVKM. The CDR3 is 12 residues long. Trimming took off 2 bases at V and 3 bases at J, with 4 bases between the two ends. The CDR3 DNA is TGTGCCAGCAGTTTAATCGACTATGGCTACACCTTC. Its protein is CASSLIDYGYTF.

At least ten counts were recorded for this clonotype. The chain carries TRBV7-2 and TRBJ1-1; TRBD1 is a possible D gene (5 bases). Germline V CDR1 and CDR2: SGHTA, FQGNSA. V lost 5 bases and J lost 5, with 18 bases in between. The CDR3 totals 15 residues. CDR3 amino acids: CASSPRSGQLTEAFF. In DNA form, the CDR3 reads TGTGCCAGCAGCCCCCGGTCAGGGCAGCTAACTGAAGCTTTCTTT.

A few counts support this clonotype. The J gene is TRBJ2-7, the V gene TRBV7-9; 7 nucleotides match TRBD2. V dropped 5 bases and J dropped 6; count of bases not matched to a gene: 7. CDR1 is SEHNR, CDR2 FQNEAQ, per germline (reference sequence). CDR3 size: 13 residues. The CDR3 spells CASSDNSGGEQYF. In nucleotides, the CDR3 is TGTGCCAGCAGCGATAATTCGGGGGGCGAGCAGTACTTC. Full variable domain (remainder filled in from reference TRBV7-9 and TRBJ2-7): DTGVSQNPRHKITKRGQNVTFRCDPISEHNRLYWYRQTLGQGPEFLTYFQNEAQLEKSRLLSDRFSAERPKGSFSTLEIQRTEQGDSAMYLCASSDNSGGEQYFGPGTRLTVT.

The rearrangement joins TRBV6-2 or TRBV6-3 to TRBJ2-1; D might be TRBD2 (5 bases). CDR1 and CDR2 (germline): MNHEY, SVGEGT. Trimming stripped 6 bases from V and 6 bases from J, with 18 bases between. The CDR3 totals 15 residues. For the CDR3, the DNA is TGTGCCAGCAGAGACCGGACTGCGGCGTTCAATGAGCAGTTCTTC. Its translation: CASRDRTAAFNEQFF.

The chain recombines TRBV12-3 or TRBV12-4 with TRBJ2-7; D is possibly TRBD1 (8 bases). The CDR3 consists of 18 residues. V was pared by 3 bases and J by 0 bases, with 21 bases between. CDR3 loop: CASSFRGDWTGSSYEQYF. The CDR3, as DNA: TGTGCCAGCAGTTTTCGGGGGGACTGGACAGGGAGCTCCTACGAGCAGTACTTC.

A remark on this clonotype: Being one base from a much bigger clone, this may be a read error. The V and J genes are TRBV25-1 and TRBJ2-1; D remains ambiguous. The CDR3 sequence is 11 residues long. The germline gives CDR1 MGHDK, CDR2 SYGVNS. Trimming removed 0 bases from V and 8 bases from J, with 2 bases in between. The CDR3 here is CASSEYDEQFF. In DNA, the CDR3 is TGTGCCAGCAGTGAATATGATGAGCAGTTCTTC.